This note documents a single TCR beta chain sequence. The sample is drawn from a study of cytomegalovirus exposure and HLA in healthy donors. Germline V gives CDR1 SEHNR, CDR2 FQNEAQ (reference sequence). The ends were cut back, 7 bases at V and 8 bases at J, with 15 bases in the middle. The CDR3 consists of 14 residues. The repertoire was sequenced with immunoSEQ multiplex PCR; TCRdb's copy has only in-frame clones and lacks some. The sample holds approximately 260,000 clones; 65% to 90% are singletons and the top ten take 0.95% to 1.1%. V is TRBV7-9 and J is TRBJ1-6; D not certain. This sequence was found in a woman aged 18-35 years in good health and CMV-seronegative. Sequenced: PBMCs. CDR3 in DNA: TGTGCCAGCACCCCTTCTACAGCTCATTCACCCCTCCACTTT. This gives the protein CASTPSTAHSPLHF.